A single TCR beta chain is shown here with its context. The V gene end was trimmed by 8 bases and the J gene end by 4 bases; junction bases not matched to a gene: 7. The CDR3 is 14 residues long. CDR1 and CDR2 (germline): SGHVS, FQNEAQ. Semi-nested PCR with Nested Universal Primer A followed constant-region reverse priming of full-length variable regions. One entry per CDR3 protein, called by TCRdb with MiXCR from the 5' RACE reads. In the table there are about 23,000 distinct CDR3 sequences, roughly 33% of which are singletons. Sequencing was carried out using tumor-infiltrating naive CD4+ T cells sorted from the breast tumor. Subset meaning: naive CD4+ T cells, CD4+CD45RA+CD25-. The gene calls are TRBV7-8 and TRBJ2-3; 9 nucleotides align to TRBD2. This receptor was identified in a female donor with breast cancer. The CDR3 nucleotides read TGTGCCAGCTGTCGGACTAGCGTCGCAGATACGCAGTATTTT. Translation gives CASCRTSVADTQYF.